This T cell receptor (beta chain) appears in the sequencing data of a study of tumor-infiltrating lymphocytes in localized non-small cell lung cancer. On the study more broadly: Several tumor histologies, both smoking statuses, and some post-neoadjuvant chemotherapy samples were included. From each patient, both tumor and uninvolved lung, non-adjacent to tumor, were sampled.

Broader study findings: IM1 and IM2 tumors showed no difference in T-cell fraction. Technical variation could not be separated from intratumor heterogeneity here.

TCRdb's table, derived via immunoSEQ multiplex PCR, lists solely in-frame clones and lacks some. Found here are 3,000 to 4,000 clones, 65% of them singletons; the top ten hold about a sixth. There are 14 residues in the CDR3. The germline V gene has CDR1 LNHDA and CDR2 SQIVND (reference sequence). The junction had 2 bases not matched to a gene; V was cut back by 3 bases and J by 6 bases. Details on this clone: The target antigen is unknown.

The sequencing input was uninvolved lung tissue not adjacent to the tumor. The TCR originated in a human donor with non-small cell lung cancer. The chain recombines TRBV19 with TRBJ2-3; 11 bases are a match to TRBD2. The CDR3: CASSMTSGADTQYF. For the CDR3, the DNA is TGTGCCAGTAGTATGACTAGCGGGGCGGATACGCAGTATTTT.